The 24 T cell receptor beta chains listed next were all sequenced from one sample in a study of shared clonotypes between healthy human individuals. Sequencing used immunoSEQ multiplex PCR; TCRdb keeps in-frame clones, though not all of them. Seen here are roughly 2 million clones, nearly 97% observed once, and the top ten hold roughly 0.13%. The sample consisted of naive CD4+ T cells sorted from blood. The subset was: CD45RA+ positively selected. The receptors here all came from a man aged 18 to 30 in good health.

V usage is TRBV5-1 and J usage is TRBJ1-2; D perhaps matches TRBD1 (5 bases). V was pared by 4 bases and J by 8 bases, with 15 bases between. The CDR3 is 13 amino acids. The germline V gene has CDR1 SGHRS and CDR2 YFSETQ. CDR3 region: CASSPRDGGGYTF. The CDR3 region has the DNA TGCGCCAGCAGCCCCCGGGACGGTGGCGGCTACACCTTC.

The CDR3 reads CASRRDGGNTEAFF. The CDR3 nucleotides read TGTGCCAGCAGAAGGGACGGGGGGAACACTGAAGCTTTCTTT. V is TRBV6-4 and J is TRBJ1-1; tentative D call: TRBD1 (5 bases). Trimming removed 6 bases from V and 1 base from J, with 12 bases in between. This CDR3 has 14 residues. Looked up from germline, CDR1 is MRHNA and CDR2 is SNTAGT.

About this clone: Its ends do not fully match the called genes, so a read error is possible. The rearrangement uses TRBV7-9 and TRBJ2-2, with D possibly matching TRBD2 (6 bases). The CDR3 is made up of 18 amino acids. Germline values: CDR1 SEHNR, CDR2 FQNEAQ (reference sequence). CDR3 in amino acids: CASGLYSPTEGRTGELFF. Here the CDR3 DNA reads TGTGCCAGCGGCTTATATTCCCCGACGGAGGGCCGCACCGGGGAGCTGTTTTTT. Full variable domain (outside the CDR3, taken from reference TRBV7-9 and TRBJ2-2): DTGVSQNPRHKITKRGQNVTFRCDPISEHNRLYWYRQTLGQGPEFLTYFQNEAQLEKSRLLSDRFSAERPKGSFSTLEIQRTEQGDSAMYLCASGLYSPTEGRTGELFFGEGSRLTVL.

V is TRBV5-6 and J is TRBJ2-7, with D tentatively TRBD2 (7 bases). This CDR3 is built from 15 residues. Trimming took 0 bases from V and 3 from J, leaving 13 bases between them. CDR1 is SGHDT, CDR2 YYEEEE, per germline. The CDR3 DNA follows: TGTGCCAGCAGCTTGGAACAGGGAGGGAGCTACGAGCAGTACTTC. Protein: CASSLEQGGSYEQYF.

J is TRBJ2-7 and V is TRBV5-4, with 8 bases matching TRBD1. The CDR3 is made up of 13 amino acids. Per the germline V gene, CDR1 is SGHNT and CDR2 is YYREEE (reference sequence). The ends lost 4 bases at V and 2 bases at J; junction bases unmatched: 2. Written as DNA, the CDR3 is TGTGCCAGCAGCCCGACAGGGGCCTACGAGCAGTACTTC. Translated: CASSPTGAYEQYF.

The V gene is TRBV4-3, the J gene TRBJ1-1; maybe TRBD1 (6 bases). Germline values: CDR1 LGHNA, CDR2 YSLEER. The length of the CDR3 is 13 residues. Trimming stripped 5 bases from V and 3 bases from J, with 10 bases between. CDR3 nucleotides: TGCGCCAGCAGCAAGTACAGGGACACTGAAGCTTTCTTT. Protein sequence: CASSKYRDTEAFF.

The V gene is TRBV28, the J gene TRBJ1-4; D perhaps matches TRBD1 (5 bases). V dropped 7 bases and J dropped 0 bases, with 12 bases sitting between them. Germline-derived CDR1 and CDR2 are MDHEN and SYDVKM. The CDR3 has 15 amino acids. The CDR3, as DNA: TGTGCCAGCACTCAAGGGGTTGCAACTAATGAAAAACTGTTTTTT. It is translated as CASTQGVATNEKLFF.

V usage is TRBV10-3 and J usage is TRBJ2-7; D not certain. This CDR3 has 13 residues. Trimming pared 0 bases from V and 3 bases from J, leaving 6 bases between. Germline CDR1 reads ENHRY; CDR2 reads SYGVKD. CDR3 in amino acids: CAISESPIYEQYF. DNA of the CDR3: TGTGCCATCAGTGAGTCCCCGATCTACGAGCAGTACTTC.

The chain is built from TRBV5-4 and TRBJ2-3; D remains unclear. Germline lookup yields CDR1 SGHNT and CDR2 YYREEE (reference sequence). This CDR3 has 17 amino acids. V lost 4 bases to trimming and J lost 1 base, with 19 bases between them. CDR3 DNA sequence: TGTGCCAGCAGCCCCGATCTAGAGAGAAGGGGCACAGATACGCAGTATTTT. Its translation: CASSPDLERRGTDTQYF. The full variable domain, with the rest looked up from reference TRBV5-4 and TRBJ2-3, is ETGVTQSPTHLIKTRGQQVTLRCSSQSGHNTVSWYQQALGQGPQFIFQYYREEENGRGNFPPRFSGLQFPNYSSELNVNALELDDSALYLCASSPDLERRGTDTQYFGPGTRLTVL.

The J gene is TRBJ1-2, the V gene TRBV7-8; no clear D gene. CDR3 length: 14 amino acids. Germline V gene lookup returns CDR1 SGHVS and CDR2 FQNEAQ. Trimming pared 3 bases from V and 3 bases from J, leaving 11 bases between. The DNA of the CDR3 is TGTGCCAGCAGCTTTGTCAGGACCTACTATGGCTACACCTTC. This sequence encodes CASSFVRTYYGYTF.

This rearrangement joins TRBV28 to TRBJ2-7; possible D gene TRBD2, 6 bases. V lost 1 base to trimming and J lost 7 bases, with 14 bases between them. The germline V gene encodes CDR1 MDHEN and CDR2 SYDVKM. The CDR3 totals 14 residues. The DNA of the CDR3 is TGTGCCAGCAGTTTATTCCGGGTCGCGGGGGAGCAGTACTTC. Translated, it gives CASSLFRVAGEQYF.

In this sample, this clone turned up once. The chain joins TRBV7-2 to TRBJ1-5, with D hard to call. The CDR3 loop spans 14 amino acids. Trimming removed 2 bases at V and 4 bases at J, with 9 bases between. Germline assignment: CDR1 SGHTA and CDR2 FQGNSA. The CDR3 coding sequence is TGTGCCAGCAGCTTATTCCCAGAGAATCAGCCCCAGCATTTT. It translates to CASSLFPENQPQHF.

The gene calls are TRBV6-5 and TRBJ2-7, with TRBD1 identical over 9 bases. Germline CDR1 reads MNHEY; CDR2 reads SVGAGI. V trimming: 4 bases; J trimming: 2 bases; junction bases outside the gene matches: 9. The CDR3 runs to 16 residues. Here the CDR3 reads CASSSSAGTGTYEQYF. The CDR3 DNA follows: TGTGCCAGCAGTTCTTCCGCCGGGACAGGGACCTACGAGCAGTACTTC.

The V and J genes are TRBV29-1 and TRBJ2-3; D is possibly TRBD2 (6 bases). The CDR3 contains 17 residues. The germline V and J ends were trimmed by 6 bases and 0 bases, with 22 bases remaining between them. In germline, CDR1 is SQVTM, CDR2 ANQGSEA. Here the CDR3 reads CSVTGVAVDSSTDTQYF. The CDR3 region has the DNA TGCAGCGTAACCGGGGTAGCGGTGGACTCTAGCACAGATACGCAGTATTTT.

The genes are TRBV6-1 and TRBJ2-7; weak D call: TRBD1 (6 bases). V lost 7 bases, J lost 3 bases, and 13 bases lay in between. The germline CDR1 and CDR2 sequences are MNHNS and SASEGT. The CDR3 contains 13 residues. In DNA form, the CDR3 reads TGTGCCAGCATGGTGACAGGCCTCTACGAGCAGTACTTC. Residues: CASMVTGLYEQYF.

Only one count was recorded for this clone. J is TRBJ1-1 and V is TRBV13; TRBD1 agrees at 7 bases. CDR3 size: 12 residues. Germline assignment: CDR1 PRHDT and CDR2 FYEKMQ (reference sequence). With V trimmed by 2 bases and J by 6 bases, 0 bases remained unmatched. CDR3 residues: CASSLTGAEAFF. The CDR3 region has the DNA TGTGCCAGCAGCTTAACAGGGGCTGAAGCTTTCTTT.

The CDR3 nucleotides are TGTGCCAGCAGCGAGTTGGGGTTTGAGACCCAGTACTTC. Translation: CASSELGFETQYF. This chain uses TRBV9 with TRBJ2-5; D ambiguous. The CDR3 totals 13 residues. The V gene's germline CDR1 is SGDLS and CDR2 YYNGEE. V gave up 3 bases and J gave up 5 bases, with 11 bases separating them.

Only one count was recorded for this clone. The J gene is TRBJ2-1, the V gene TRBV7-9; TRBD2 aligns across 11 bases. Trimming cost V 5 bases and J 6 bases; bases outside gene matches: 12. The CDR3 sequence is 17 residues long. Germline values: CDR1 SEHNR, CDR2 FQNEAQ (reference sequence). For the CDR3, the DNA is TGTGCCAGCAGCCCGGGACTAGCGGAGCGCATTACCAATGAGCAGTTCTTC. Its translation is CASSPGLAERITNEQFF.

This chain links TRBV7-9 with TRBJ2-1; 12 positions match TRBD2. The CDR3 is 17 residues long. CDR1 SEHNR and CDR2 FQNEAQ come from the germline V gene (reference sequence). The junction had 12 bases not matched to a gene; V was cut back by 5 bases and J by 7 bases. CDR3: CASSRDPSGRAVNEQFF. CDR3 coding DNA: TGTGCCAGCAGCCGAGACCCTAGCGGGAGGGCCGTTAATGAGCAGTTCTTC.

The gene calls are TRBV7-8 and TRBJ2-7, with D perhaps being TRBD1 or TRBD2 (5 bases each). Deletions cut 5 bases from V and 6 bases from J, with 11 bases between. The CDR3 totals 12 residues. Per the germline V gene, CDR1 is SGHVS and CDR2 is FQNEAQ. CDR3 in DNA: TGTGCCAGCAGCCCATCTGGGGGCGAGCAGTACTTC. Translated: CASSPSGGEQYF.

This rearrangement joins TRBV4-3 to TRBJ2-7; no firm D call. The CDR3 totals 11 residues. Germline CDR1 LGHNA, CDR2 YSLEER. V lost 4 bases and J 6 bases, leaving 7 bases between the germline ends. CDR3 loop: CASSPFGEQYF. DNA of the CDR3: TGCGCCAGCAGCCCCTTTGGCGAGCAGTACTTC.

This clone was seen once. The chain links TRBV19 to TRBJ2-3, with 10 positions matching TRBD1. Trimming at V came to 4 bases and at J to 0 bases, leaving 4 bases not matched to a gene. The V gene's germline CDR1 is LNHDA and CDR2 SQIVND (reference sequence). CDR3 length: 16 residues. The chain's CDR3 is CASSRTGGGSTDTQYF. The CDR3, as DNA: TGTGCCAGTAGTAGGACAGGGGGTGGTAGCACAGATACGCAGTATTTT.

Concerning this clone: The same CDR3 also results from other DNA sequences found in this sample. The chain links TRBV7-2 to TRBJ2-7, with TRBD2 as a possible D gene (5 bases). The CDR3 has 13 amino acids. V gave up 3 bases and J gave up 0 bases, with 6 bases separating them. CDR1 is SGHTA and CDR2 is FQGNSA in the germline V gene. CDR3 bases: TGTGCCAGCAGCTTGAGGGACTCCTACGAGCAGTACTTC. It yields the protein CASSLRDSYEQYF.

The V call is TRBV5-4, the J call TRBJ1-1, with a possible D match to TRBD1 (6 bases). This CDR3 spans 15 amino acids. CDR1 is SGHNT and CDR2 is YYREEE in the germline V gene (reference sequence). Trimming removed 4 bases at V and 0 bases at J, with 13 bases between. The CDR3 sequence is CASSLGTTMNTEAFF. The CDR3 DNA sequence: TGTGCCAGCAGCCTCGGGACAACAATGAACACTGAAGCTTTCTTT.